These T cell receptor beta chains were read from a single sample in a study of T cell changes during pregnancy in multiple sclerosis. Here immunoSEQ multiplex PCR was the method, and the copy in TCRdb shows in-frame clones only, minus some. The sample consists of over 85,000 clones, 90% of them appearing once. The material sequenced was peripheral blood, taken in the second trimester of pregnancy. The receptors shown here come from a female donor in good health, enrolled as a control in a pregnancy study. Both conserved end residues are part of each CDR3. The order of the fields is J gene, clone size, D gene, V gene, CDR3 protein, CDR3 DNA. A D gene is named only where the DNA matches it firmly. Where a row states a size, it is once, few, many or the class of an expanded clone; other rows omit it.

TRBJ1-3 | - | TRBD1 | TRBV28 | CASTQTGGSGNTIYF | TGTGCCAGCACCCAAACAGGGGGATCTGGAAACACCATATATTTT
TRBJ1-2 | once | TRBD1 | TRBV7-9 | CASSFDRAYGYTF | TGTGCCAGCAGCTTCGACAGGGCCTATGGCTACACCTTC
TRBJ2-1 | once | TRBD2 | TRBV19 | CASSPPRGGTTGSYNEQFF | TGTGCCAGTAGCCCGCCCCGCGGGGGTACTACCGGGTCCTACAATGAGCAGTTCTTC
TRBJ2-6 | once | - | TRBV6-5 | CASSYGRGSGANVLTF | TGTGCCAGCAGTTACGGCAGGGGCTCTGGGGCCAACGTCCTGACTTTC
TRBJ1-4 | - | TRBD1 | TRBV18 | CASSPNPGGVGEKLFF | TGTGCCAGCTCACCCAATCCAGGGGGCGTAGGGGAAAAACTGTTTTTT
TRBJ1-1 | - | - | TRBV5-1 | CASSYWRPTSNTEAFF | TGCGCCAGCAGTTACTGGCGGCCTACTTCGAACACTGAAGCTTTCTTT
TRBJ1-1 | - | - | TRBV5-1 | CASRPDRNTEAFF | TGCGCCAGCAGACCGGACAGGAACACTGAAGCTTTCTTT
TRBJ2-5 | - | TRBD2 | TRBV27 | CASSKLAGEETQYF | TGTGCCAGCAGTAAGCTAGCGGGAGAAGAGACCCAGTACTTC
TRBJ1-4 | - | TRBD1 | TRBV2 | CASCKGQGNEKLFF | TGTGCCAGCTGTAAGGGACAGGGTAATGAAAAACTGTTTTTT
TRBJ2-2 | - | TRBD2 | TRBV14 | CASNLGGLNTGELFF | TGTGCCAGCAACCTGGGGGGGTTGAACACCGGGGAGCTGTTTTTT
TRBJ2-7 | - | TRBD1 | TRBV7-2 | CASSSGTGSYEQYF | TGTGCCAGCAGCTCCGGGACAGGCTCCTACGAGCAGTACTTC
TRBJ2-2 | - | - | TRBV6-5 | CASSGTFNTGELFF | TGTGCCAGTTCCGGGACTTTTAACACCGGGGAGCTGTTTTTT
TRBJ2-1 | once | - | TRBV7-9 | CASSKAGTAYNEQFF | TGTGCCAGCAGCAAAGCCGGGACTGCTTACAATGAGCAGTTCTTC
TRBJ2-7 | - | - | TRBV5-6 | CASSLRRSSYEQYF | TGTGCCAGCAGCTTGCGACGGAGCTCCTACGAGCAGTACTTC
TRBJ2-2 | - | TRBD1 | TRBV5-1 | CASSPSPGQDTGELFF | TGCGCCAGCAGCCCTTCCCCGGGACAGGACACCGGGGAGCTGTTTTTT
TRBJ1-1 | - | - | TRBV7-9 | CASSLTQGGDTEAFF | TGTGCCAGCAGCTTAACGCAGGGTGGGGACACTGAAGCTTTCTTT
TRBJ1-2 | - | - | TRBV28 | CASAPLGAEYGYTF | TGTGCCAGCGCTCCACTTGGGGCCGAATATGGCTACACCTTC
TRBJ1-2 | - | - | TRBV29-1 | CSVEAARGNYGYTF | TGCAGCGTTGAAGCGGCCAGGGGAAACTATGGCTACACCTTC
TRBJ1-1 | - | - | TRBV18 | CASSAGVNTEAFF | TGTGCCAGCTCAGCAGGGGTAAACACTGAAGCTTTCTTT
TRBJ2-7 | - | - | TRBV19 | CASSIEGGTYEQYF | TGTGCCAGTAGTATAGAGGGCGGGACCTACGAGCAGTACTTC
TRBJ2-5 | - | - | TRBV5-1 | CASSLTVLSQETQYF | TGCGCCAGCAGCTTGACAGTGCTATCCCAAGAGACCCAGTACTTC
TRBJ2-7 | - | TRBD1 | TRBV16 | CASSLGTGRPPYEQYF | TGTGCCAGCAGCCTTGGGACAGGCCGACCCCCATACGAGCAGTACTTC
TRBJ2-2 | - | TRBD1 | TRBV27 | CASSPDRGPGTGELFF | TGTGCCAGCAGTCCGGACAGGGGGCCCGGCACCGGGGAGCTGTTTTTT
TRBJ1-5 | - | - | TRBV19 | CAIGHGNQPQHF | TGTGCCATTGGGCATGGCAATCAGCCCCAGCATTTT
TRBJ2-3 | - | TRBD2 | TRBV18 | CASSPRGLAGIANTQYF | TGTGCCAGCTCACCGCGGGGACTAGCGGGAATTGCCAATACGCAGTATTTT
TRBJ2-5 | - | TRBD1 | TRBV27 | CASSSGQGRWETQYF | TGTGCCAGCAGTTCGGGACAGGGAAGGTGGGAGACCCAGTACTTC
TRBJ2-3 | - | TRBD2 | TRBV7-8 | CASSLIGLARRGDTQYF | TGTGCCAGCAGCTTGATAGGACTAGCGAGAAGGGGGGATACGCAGTATTTT
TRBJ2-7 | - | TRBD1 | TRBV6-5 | CASKRGQGAYEQYF | TGTGCCAGCAAGCGGGGACAGGGCGCCTACGAGCAGTACTTC
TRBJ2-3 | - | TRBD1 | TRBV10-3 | CAISESNDRASSGDTQYF | TGTGCCATCAGTGAGTCGAATGACAGGGCCTCCTCCGGGGATACGCAGTATTTT
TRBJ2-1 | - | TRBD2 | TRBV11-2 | CASSDLAGGLNEQFF | TGTGCCAGCAGCGATCTGGCGGGAGGGCTAAATGAGCAGTTCTTC
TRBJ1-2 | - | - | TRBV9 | CASSVESARGYTF | TGTGCCAGCAGCGTAGAAAGCGCGCGCGGCTACACCTTC
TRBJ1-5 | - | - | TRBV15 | CATTRGNQPQHF | TGTGCCACCACACGAGGGAATCAGCCCCAGCATTTT
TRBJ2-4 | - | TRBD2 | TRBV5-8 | CASSPRLAGGKNIQYF | TGTGCCAGCAGCCCTCGACTAGCTGGCGGGAAAAACATTCAGTACTTC
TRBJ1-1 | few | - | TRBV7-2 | CASSLESLRGAFF | TGTGCCAGCAGCCTCGAGAGTCTCAGGGGAGCTTTCTTT
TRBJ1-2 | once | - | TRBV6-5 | CASSRDIYGYTF | TGTGCCAGCAGTAGGGACATTTATGGCTACACCTTC
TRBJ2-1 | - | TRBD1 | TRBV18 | CASSPRDRDNEQFF | TGTGCCAGCTCACCTAGGGACAGGGACAATGAGCAGTTCTTC
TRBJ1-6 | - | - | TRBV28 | CATDQGTNSPLHF | TGTGCCACCGATCAGGGAACCAATTCACCCCTCCACTTT
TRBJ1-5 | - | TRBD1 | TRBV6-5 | CASSRTGDQPQHF | TGTGCCAGCAGTCGGACAGGGGATCAGCCCCAGCATTTT
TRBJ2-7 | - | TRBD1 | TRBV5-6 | CASSRALRGYSYEQYF | TGTGCCAGCAGCCGTGCCCTCAGGGGGTACTCCTACGAGCAGTACTTC
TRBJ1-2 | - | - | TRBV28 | CASSLGREKVYGYTF | TGTGCCAGCAGTTTAGGGAGGGAAAAGGTCTATGGCTACACCTTC
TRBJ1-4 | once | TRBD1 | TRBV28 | CASSLRTGNEKLFF | TGTGCCAGCAGTTTACGGACAGGGAATGAAAAACTGTTTTTT
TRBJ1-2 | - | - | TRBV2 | CASSEEQGNYGYTF | TGTGCCAGCAGTGAAGAGCAGGGAAACTATGGCTACACCTTC
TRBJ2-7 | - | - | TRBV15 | CATSRDSGLAYEQYF | TGTGCCACCAGCAGAGATTCCGGGTTGGCCTACGAGCAGTACTTC
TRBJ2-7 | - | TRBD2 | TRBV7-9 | CASSSLLAGGPGEQYF | TGTGCCAGCAGCTCCCTACTAGCGGGGGGGCCCGGCGAGCAGTACTTC
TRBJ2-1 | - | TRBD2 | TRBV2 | CASIASGEQFF | TGTGCCAGCATAGCTAGCGGTGAGCAGTTCTTC
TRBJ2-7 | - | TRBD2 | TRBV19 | CASSPRTSGRAYAFEQYF | TGTGCCAGTAGTCCGCGGACTAGCGGGAGGGCCTACGCTTTCGAGCAGTACTTC
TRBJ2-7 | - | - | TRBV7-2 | CASSLATTAGQYF | TGTGCCAGCAGCTTAGCGACGACAGCTGGGCAGTACTTC
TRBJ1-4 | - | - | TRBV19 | CASRGLEDFNEKLFF | TGTGCCAGTAGGGGCTTAGAGGACTTTAATGAAAAACTGTTTTTT
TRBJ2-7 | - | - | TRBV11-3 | CASSFGHNDYEQYF | TGTGCCAGCAGCTTTGGACATAATGACTACGAGCAGTACTTC
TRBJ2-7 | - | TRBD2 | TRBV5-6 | CASSRTSRSYEQYF | TGTGCCAGCAGCCGGACTAGCAGATCCTACGAGCAGTACTTC
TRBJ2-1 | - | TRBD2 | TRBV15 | CATSRTSGSYNEQFF | TGTGCCACCAGCAGGACTAGCGGGAGCTACAATGAGCAGTTCTTC
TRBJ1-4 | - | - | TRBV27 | CASSPLDPGEREKLFF | TGTGCCAGCAGTCCACTGGATCCAGGGGAACGTGAAAAACTGTTTTTT